What follows are 25 T cell receptor beta chains derived from one specimen sequenced in a study of spatial heterogeneity in lung cancer. Time point reported: blood at routine non-recurrence follow-up after resection. TCRdb reanalysed the 5' RACE reads using MiXCR and keeps one entry per CDR3 protein. The sample holds about 87,000 distinct CDR3 sequences, just under 20% seen once. The sample was PBMCs, taken at follow-up. Receptors were obtained from a male donor with early-stage non-small cell lung cancer.

V is TRBV6-1 and J is TRBJ2-7, with 9 positions matching TRBD1. Trimming at V came to 3 bases and at J to 6 bases, leaving 3 bases not matched to a gene. In germline, CDR1 is MNHNS, CDR2 SASEGT. The CDR3 sequence is 13 residues long. The CDR3 spells CASSDRTGVEQYF. CDR3 nucleotides: TGTGCCAGCAGTGACAGGACAGGGGTCGAGCAGTACTTC.

As concerns this clonotype: The junction departs from the called germline gene at one end, perhaps through a read error. V is TRBV15 and J is TRBJ2-7; 9 bases line up with TRBD2. The germline V gene has CDR1 LNHNV and CDR2 YYDKDF (reference sequence). The length of the CDR3 is 16 residues. CDR3 residues: CATSRDYGGRVSELYF. The DNA of the CDR3 is TGTGCCACCAGCAGAGACTACGGCGGGAGGGTTTCCGAGCTGTACTTC.

This chain connects TRBV19 to TRBJ2-2; 9 positions agree with TRBD1. Trimming cost V 9 bases and J 4 bases; bases outside gene matches: 6. Germline V gives CDR1 LNHDA, CDR2 SQIVND (reference sequence). This CDR3 spans 14 amino acids. This chain's CDR3 is CASYRGRGTGELFF. The DNA for the CDR3 is TGTGCCAGCTACAGGGGGCGAGGCACCGGGGAGCTGTTTTTT.

This clonotype has only a few counts. The chain combines TRBV7-2 with TRBJ2-1, with D perhaps TRBD1 or TRBD2 (5 bases each). Per germline, CDR1 SGHTA and CDR2 FQGNSA. This CDR3 has 12 residues. V dropped 4 bases and J dropped 15 bases, with 16 bases sitting between them. The CDR3 region is CASSSTGTTLFF. The CDR3 coding sequence is TGTGCCAGCAGCTCCACCGGGACGACTCTGTTCTTC.

This clonotype was seen repeatedly, ten times or more. The CDR3 region is CASRDRENEQYF. The CDR3 DNA is TGCGCCAGCCGGGACAGGGAGAACGAGCAGTACTTC. The V gene is TRBV5-1, the J gene TRBJ2-7; 9 bases line up with TRBD1. The CDR3 consists of 12 residues. Germline V CDR1 and CDR2: SGHRS, YFSETQ. The V and J ends lost 7 bases and 5 bases, in that order; junction bases with no gene match: 4.

The chain uses TRBV27 and TRBJ1-1; 7 positions agree with TRBD1. The CDR3 is 16 amino acids. V gave up 2 bases and J gave up 0 bases; unmatched junction bases: 6. Germline V gene lookup returns CDR1 MNHEY and CDR2 SMNVEV (reference sequence). CDR3 region: CASSLLYTGVNTEAFF. As DNA, the CDR3 is TGTGCCAGCAGTTTACTTTATACAGGGGTGAACACTGAAGCTTTCTTT.

The rearrangement joins TRBV7-2 to TRBJ2-1; no definite D call. CDR1 and CDR2 (germline): SGHTA, FQGNSA. The CDR3 length is 14 residues. V lost 5 bases, J lost 2 bases, and 10 bases lay in between. The CDR3 DNA follows: TGTGCCAGCAGCCCCCGGACGGCCTACAATGAGCAGTTCTTC. Protein: CASSPRTAYNEQFF.

The genes are TRBV7-9 and TRBJ1-6; D unclear. V dropped 1 base and J dropped 6 bases, with 10 bases sitting between them. Germline CDR1 and CDR2: SEHNR and FQNEAQ (reference sequence). This CDR3 contains 15 residues. CDR3 loop: CASSLDPPTNSPLHF. The CDR3 nucleotides read TGTGCCAGCAGCTTAGACCCGCCGACTAATTCACCCCTCCACTTT.

CDR3 amino acids: CSALPGNQPQHF. The CDR3 DNA sequence: TGCAGTGCTCTTCCCGGGAATCAGCCCCAGCATTTT. The chain couples TRBV20-1 to TRBJ1-5; no clear D gene. Germline loops: CDR1 DFQATT, CDR2 SNEGSKA (reference sequence). The CDR3 extends over 12 amino acids. Trimming removed 5 bases from V and 4 bases from J, with 9 bases in between.

This clonotype appeared a few times. The chain couples TRBV24-1 to TRBJ2-3; 10 positions match TRBD2. V lost 3 bases to trimming and J lost 4 bases; unmatched junction nucleotides: 6. CDR1 is KGHDR and CDR2 is SFDVKD in the germline V gene. CDR3 size: 16 residues. CDR3: CATSDASGGIADTQYF. CDR3 DNA: TGTGCCACCAGTGATGCTAGCGGGGGAATCGCAGATACGCAGTATTTT.

This clonotype has more than one count but fewer than ten. The rearrangement links TRBV20-1 to TRBJ1-2, with D unclear. V shed 6 bases and J shed 8 bases, with 13 bases lying between them. The CDR3 covers 11 residues. CDR1 and CDR2 (germline): DFQATT, SNEGSKA (reference sequence). The CDR3 region has the DNA TGCAGTGCGGAAACCAAGGGAGGCTACACCTTC. Translating gives CSAETKGGYTF.

This clonotype was picked up a small number of times. The chain carries TRBV12-3 or TRBV12-4 and TRBJ1-3; no reliable D call. The CDR3 runs 16 residues. The V end lost 6 bases, the J end lost 0 bases, and 15 bases lay between the germline ends. As DNA, the CDR3 is TGTGCCAGCAGCCTGATAGTGAAACGCTCTGGAAACACCATATATTTT. Translation gives CASSLIVKRSGNTIYF.

Only a few counts were recorded for this clonotype. CDR3 nucleotide sequence: TGTGCCAGCAGTTGGGAGGGGACTGAAGCTTTCTTT. It translates to CASSWEGTEAFF. The chain uses TRBV6-5 and TRBJ1-1; the D gene is possibly TRBD1 (5 bases). CDR3 length: 12 residues. Looked up from germline, CDR1 is MNHEY and CDR2 is SVGAGI. The germline V and J ends were trimmed by 4 bases and 5 bases, with 8 bases remaining between them.

This clonotype was seen at least ten times. The rearrangement links TRBV2 to TRBJ2-5; a weak D match, TRBD2 (5 bases). CDR3 length: 13 residues. Germline V gene data show CDR1 as SNHLY and CDR2 as FYNNEI. The V end lost 6 bases, the J end lost 1 base, and 9 bases lay between the germline ends. CDR3 nucleotide sequence: TGTGCCAGCAGACGAGGAGGCCAAGAGACCCAGTACTTC. Residues: CASRRGGQETQYF.

The sample holds a few counts of this clonotype. The CDR3 DNA follows: TGCGCCAGCAGCCAAGAAGGGACAGGGGGCGAGACCCAGTACTTC. Translating gives CASSQEGTGGETQYF. This rearrangement joins TRBV4-3 to TRBJ2-5; the match to TRBD1 covers 12 bases. Unmatched junction bases numbered 1, after V lost 0 bases and J lost 5 bases. This CDR3 region has 15 residues. CDR1 and CDR2 (germline): LGHNA, YSLEER.

The chain employs TRBV15 and TRBJ2-5; weak D call: TRBD1 (5 bases). With 1 base removed from V and 1 base from J, the gap between germline ends came to 7 bases. CDR1 and CDR2 (germline): LNHNV, YYDKDF (reference sequence). The CDR3 is made up of 14 amino acids. Here the CDR3 reads CATSRGQSQETQYF. The CDR3 nucleotides read TGTGCCACCAGCAGAGGACAGAGCCAAGAGACCCAGTACTTC.

This clonotype was picked up many times. The chain links TRBV10-3 to TRBJ1-4; 8 nucleotides agree with TRBD1. The CDR3 has 14 amino acids. CDR1 and CDR2 from the germline V gene are ENHRY and SYGVKD. V lost 6 bases, J lost 0 bases, and 0 bases stayed unmatched. The CDR3 DNA reads as TGTGCCATCAGACAGGGGGCAACTAATGAAAAACTGTTTTTT. Translated, it gives CAIRQGATNEKLFF.

The rearrangement uses TRBV12-3 or TRBV12-4 and TRBJ2-7; 7 bases are a match to TRBD1. CDR3 length: 14 residues. After removal of 2 bases from V and 2 bases from J, the junction contained 3 bases not matched to a gene. CDR3 bases: TGTGCCAGCAGTTTAAACCAGGGGGCCTACGAGCAGTACTTC. This translates into CASSLNQGAYEQYF.

This clonotype has a handful of counts. The V and J genes are TRBV5-1 and TRBJ1-2; TRBD1 is a possible D gene (5 bases). From germline, CDR1 is SGHRS and CDR2 YFSETQ. This CDR3 is built from 14 residues. The V end was cut by 4 bases, the J end by 5 bases, with 15 bases between. This CDR3 reads CASSPGTASYGYTF. The CDR3 DNA reads TGCGCCAGCAGCCCAGGGACCGCCTCATATGGCTACACCTTC.

The chain couples TRBV29-1 to TRBJ2-5; TRBD2 matches at 8 bases. This CDR3 contains 13 residues. Germline V lookup: CDR1 SQVTM, CDR2 ANQGSEA. Losses at the gene ends were 7 bases for V and 4 bases for J; bases not matched to a gene: 8. DNA for the CDR3: TGCAGCGCAGAGCGGGGGCAGGGAGAGACCCAGTACTTC. Protein product: CSAERGQGETQYF.

The chain is built from TRBV6-1 and TRBJ2-3; D is unresolved. V was trimmed by 3 bases and J by 4 bases, leaving 11 bases between them. There are 14 residues in the CDR3. The germline gives CDR1 MNHNS, CDR2 SASEGT. The CDR3 is CASSDFQAADTQYF. Written as DNA, the CDR3 is TGTGCCAGCAGTGATTTTCAAGCAGCAGATACGCAGTATTTT.

This clonotype was observed a few times. The J gene is TRBJ2-3, the V gene TRBV19; 13 bases agree with TRBD2. Looked up from germline, CDR1 is LNHDA and CDR2 is SQIVND (reference sequence). The V and J ends lost 5 bases and 0 bases, in that order; junction bases with no gene match: 8. This CDR3 has 18 amino acids. The DNA of the CDR3 is TGTGCCAGTAGTGGGGGACTAGCGGGGACGCCTAGCACAGATACGCAGTATTTT. It yields the protein CASSGGLAGTPSTDTQYF.

The chain joins TRBV27 to TRBJ2-7; 8 positions agree with TRBD2. The CDR3 sequence is 15 residues long. From germline, CDR1 is MNHEY and CDR2 SMNVEV (reference sequence). With 6 bases clipped from V and 2 bases from J, the junction kept 9 bases outside the gene matches. CDR3 amino acids: CASSIAAGATYEQYF. The DNA for the CDR3 is TGTGCCAGCAGCATTGCAGCGGGAGCGACCTACGAGCAGTACTTC.

This clonotype has ten or more counts. V usage is TRBV9 and J usage is TRBJ2-1, with unresolved D. Trimming stripped 0 bases from V and 6 bases from J, with 13 bases between. The CDR3 covers 15 residues. The germline CDR1 and CDR2 sequences are SGDLS and YYNGEE. CDR3 DNA sequence: TGTGCCAGCAGCGTAGAAGCTGACGCCCCCAATGAGCAGTTCTTC. Protein: CASSVEADAPNEQFF.

CDR3 region: CASRLDGGETQYF. The CDR3 DNA reads TGTGCCAGCAGGCTAGATGGAGGAGAGACCCAGTACTTC. V gene TRBV6-5 combines with J gene TRBJ2-5; a possible D gene is TRBD2 (5 bases). Germline lookup yields CDR1 MNHEY and CDR2 SVGAGI. Trimming took off 6 bases at V and 4 bases at J, with 12 bases between the two ends. The CDR3 totals 13 residues.